These T cell receptor beta chains were read from a single sample in a study of molecular identifiers for immune sequencing clone quantification. TCRdb itself ran the PCR reads through MiXCR, one entry per CDR3 protein. Counted here are roughly 300,000 distinct CDR3 sequences, 24% occurring once; the ten biggest clones make up about 0.74%. The material sequenced was naive CD8+ T cells from blood, with Jurkat cell RNA spiked in. These receptors were obtained from a human donor in good health. Some libraries in this study had Jurkat cell RNA spiked in. Each CDR3 is given with its conserved first and last residue. D genes are given only for firm matches. Clone size appears in some rows only: once, few, many, or a class for an expanded clone.

cdr3_aa	cdr3_nt	j_call	v_call	clone_size	d_call
CSAGDPGQGYTEAFF	TGCAGTGCTGGAGACCCGGGACAGGGGTACACTGAAGCTTTCTTT	TRBJ1-1	TRBV20-1	many	TRBD1
CSASSLGGTDTQYF	TGCAGTGCTAGTAGTCTGGGGGGAACAGATACGCAGTATTTT	TRBJ2-3	TRBV20-1	many	.
CASSLCRGPPPTSVVGETQYF	TGTGCCAGCAGTTTATGCCGCGGCCCACCACCGACTAGCGTTGTTGGAGAGACCCAGTACTTC	TRBJ2-5	TRBV27	.	TRBD2
CASSPTPAAISYNEQFF	TGTGCCAGCAGCCCTACCCCTGCAGCGATCTCCTACAATGAGCAGTTCTTC	TRBJ2-1	TRBV7-2	many	.
CASSTPRGGLGTEAFF	TGTGCCAGCAGCACCCCTCGCGGGGGGCTAGGAACTGAAGCTTTCTTT	TRBJ1-1	TRBV9	many	.
CSARGSGTGGYEQNF	TGCAGTGCTAGAGGATCCGGGACAGGGGGTTACGAGCAGAACTTC	TRBJ2-7	TRBV20-1	.	TRBD1
CASSQDTGVTNEQFF	TGTGCCAGCAGCCAAGATACGGGGGTTACCAATGAGCAGTTCTTC	TRBJ2-1	TRBV3-1	.	.
CASSPQRSSYNEQFF	TGTGCCAGCAGCCCGCAGAGAAGCTCCTACAATGAGCAGTTCTTC	TRBJ2-1	TRBV5-5	few	.
CASRLAGSIDTQYF	TGTGCCAGCAGACTAGCGGGGTCTATAGATACGCAGTATTTT	TRBJ2-3	TRBV27	few	TRBD2
CASSGQPSYEQYF	TGTGCCAGCTCGGGACAGCCCTCCTACGAGCAGTACTTC	TRBJ2-7	TRBV27	few	TRBD1
CASSLYASGAYNEQFF	TGCGCCAGCAGCTTGTATGCTAGCGGGGCCTACAATGAGCAGTTCTTC	TRBJ2-1	TRBV5-1	.	TRBD2